These 26 T cell receptor beta chains came from one sample sequenced in a study of blood T cell repertoires in COVID-19. The method was immunoSEQ multiplex PCR; TCRdb's version includes in-frame clones alone and lacks a portion of them. The sample contains some 150,000 clones, roughly 90% of which appear only once. Sample: peripheral blood. These receptors were taken from a man between 60 and 75 years old with acute or convalescent COVID-19.

In this sample, this clone turned up once. This chain joins TRBV19 and TRBJ2-2; 10 nucleotides line up with TRBD2. This CDR3 comprises 15 residues. J was trimmed by 5 bases and V by 6 bases; bases with no gene match: 6. Germline CDR1 and CDR2: LNHDA and SQIVND (reference sequence). DNA for the CDR3: TGTGCCAGTAGCCCAGTTAGCGGGGGGACCGGGGAGCTGTTTTTT. Its protein is CASSPVSGGTGELFF. The full variable domain, rest sourced from reference TRBV19 and TRBJ2-2, is DGGITQSPKYLFRKEGQNVTLSCEQNLNHDAMYWYRQDPGQGLRLIYYSQIVNDFQKGDIAEGYSVSREKKESFPLTVTSAQKNPTAFYLCASSPVSGGTGELFFGEGSRLTVL.

This chain uses TRBV29-1 with TRBJ2-2; 13 bases are a match to TRBD2. The CDR3 has 16 amino acids. Per the germline V gene, CDR1 is SQVTM and CDR2 is ANQGSEA. Trimming took 7 bases from V and 0 from J; bases not matched to a gene: 5. CDR3 in DNA: TGCAGCGCCCAACTAGCGGGGGGGCCGAACACCGGGGAGCTGTTTTTT. Translation gives CSAQLAGGPNTGELFF.

This sequence joins TRBV9 and TRBJ2-3; a possible D gene is TRBD1 (6 bases). V lost 2 bases and J lost 4, with 17 bases in between. CDR3 size: 16 residues. Germline CDR1 and CDR2: SGDLS and YYNGEE. CDR3 amino acids: CASSVYRDQGPDTQYF. Here the CDR3 DNA reads TGTGCCAGCAGCGTTTACCGGGACCAGGGGCCAGATACGCAGTATTTT.

The V and J genes are TRBV3-1 (or the pseudogene TRBV3-2) and TRBJ2-3; D might be TRBD2 (6 bases). Trimming shortened V by 0 bases and J by 7 bases, and 14 bases separated the two germline ends. This CDR3 contains 15 residues. Looked up from germline, CDR1 is LGHDT and CDR2 is YNNKEL (reference sequence). CDR3 in amino acids: CASSQDYQGGNTQYF. CDR3 sequence (DNA): TGTGCCAGCAGCCAAGATTACCAGGGAGGAAATACGCAGTATTTT.

This chain links TRBV7-2 with TRBJ2-2, with 10 nucleotides matching TRBD1. This CDR3 comprises 17 residues. V was clipped by 5 bases and J by 7 bases; unmatched bases: 13. Germline loops: CDR1 SGHTA, CDR2 FQGNSA. The CDR3 DNA reads as TGTGCCAGCAGCCCCATCAAGGGGGACAGGGGTTTCGGGGAGCTGTTTTTT. This codes for CASSPIKGDRGFGELFF.

This chain links TRBV7-2 with TRBJ2-1; weak D call: TRBD2 (6 bases). The germline V and J ends were trimmed by 2 bases and 9 bases, with 11 bases remaining between them. CDR1 is SGHTA and CDR2 is FQGNSA in the germline V gene. This CDR3 has 13 residues. CDR3 loop: CASSLQSAGEQFF. The CDR3, as DNA: TGTGCCAGCAGCTTACAGTCAGCGGGTGAGCAGTTCTTC. Full variable domain (rest looked up from reference TRBV7-2 and TRBJ2-1): GAGVSQSPSNKVTEKGKDVELRCDPISGHTALYWYRQSLGQGLEFLIYFQGNSAPDKSGLPSDRFSAERTGGSVSTLTIQRTQQEDSAVYLCASSLQSAGEQFFGPGTRLTVL.

The chain links TRBV7-9 to TRBJ1-2; TRBD1 might be the D (6 bases). The CDR3 contains 14 residues. The V end was cut by 5 bases, the J end by 7 bases, with 17 bases between. The V gene's germline CDR1 is SEHNR and CDR2 FQNEAQ (reference sequence). The CDR3, as DNA: TGTGCCAGCAGCCCCGATTTATGGACAGCTGGCTACACCTTC. Translated: CASSPDLWTAGYTF.

This chain connects TRBV5-1 to TRBJ1-1; tentative D call: TRBD1 (6 bases). Germline CDR1 SGHRS, CDR2 YFSETQ. Trimming took off 3 bases at V and 0 bases at J, with 18 bases between the two ends. This CDR3 is built from 17 residues. The CDR3 nucleotides read TGCGCCAGCAGCTCTTTTAAGTCCAGGGGCGTGAACACTGAAGCTTTCTTT. This codes for CASSSFKSRGVNTEAFF.

In its sample, this clone was seen once. The J gene is TRBJ1-1, the V gene TRBV7-9, with 9 bases fitting TRBD1. The CDR3 loop spans 16 amino acids. Germline CDR1 and CDR2: SEHNR and FQNEAQ (reference sequence). The ends lost 0 bases at V and 4 bases at J; junction bases unmatched: 6. The CDR3 DNA sequence: TGTGCCAGCAGCTTAGCATGGGACAGGGTAAGCACTGAAGCTTTCTTT. It is translated as CASSLAWDRVSTEAFF.

This clone was counted a few times. J is TRBJ2-3 and V is TRBV24-1, with a possible D match to TRBD2 (7 bases). The CDR3 contains 15 residues. Germline CDR1 and CDR2: KGHDR and SFDVKD. The V end lost 5 bases, the J end lost 3 bases, and 14 bases lay between the germline ends. The CDR3 here is CATSVGGGWTDTQYF. CDR3 coding DNA: TGTGCCACCAGTGTAGGGGGGGGCTGGACAGATACGCAGTATTTT.

This clone came up once. The chain has TRBV9 and TRBJ2-1; D may be TRBD2 (7 bases). Germline V gene lookup returns CDR1 SGDLS and CDR2 YYNGEE. The CDR3 is made up of 20 amino acids. Between the trimmed V and J ends, which lost 0 bases and 0 bases, there was a span of 22 bases. The CDR3 is CASSVGPGGGGGSSYNEQFF. CDR3 nucleotide sequence: TGTGCCAGCAGCGTAGGACCGGGGGGAGGAGGGGGAAGCTCCTACAATGAGCAGTTCTTC.

This chain joins TRBV19 and TRBJ2-3; a weak D match, TRBD1 (6 bases). CDR1 is LNHDA and CDR2 is SQIVND in the germline V gene (reference sequence). V lost 3 bases to trimming and J lost 3 bases, with 22 bases between them. The CDR3 is 18 amino acids. CDR3 DNA: TGTGCCAGTAGTATGGATCCCCCGGGACATCCGGGAACAGATACGCAGTATTTT. Protein sequence: CASSMDPPGHPGTDTQYF.

V usage is TRBV7-8 and J usage is TRBJ1-4; 8 positions agree with TRBD1. Trimming cost V 5 bases and J 3 bases; bases outside gene matches: 5. This CDR3 has 15 amino acids. Germline V lookup: CDR1 SGHVS, CDR2 FQNEAQ. DNA of the CDR3: TGTGCCAGCAGCCCGCGACAGGGGCCTAATGAAAAACTGTTTTTT. This codes for CASSPRQGPNEKLFF.

The V call is TRBV4-1, the J call TRBJ1-1; TRBD1 might be the D (5 bases). Germline V gene sequence: CDR1 MGHRA, CDR2 YSYEKL. This CDR3 is built from 14 residues. V lost 4 bases and J 1 base, leaving 10 bases between the germline ends. CDR3 DNA sequence: TGCGCCAGCAGCCGACACCAGGGGAACACTGAAGCTTTCTTT. Amino acids: CASSRHQGNTEAFF.

This chain joins TRBV6-5 and TRBJ1-3, with a weak D call TRBD1 (6 bases). Trimming cost V 6 bases and J 0 bases, with 9 bases left between them. This CDR3 contains 14 residues. CDR1 is MNHEY and CDR2 is SVGAGI in the germline V gene. The CDR3 here is CASRSTGSGNTIYF. DNA of the CDR3: TGTGCCAGCAGGTCGACAGGCTCTGGAAACACCATATATTTT.

The V gene is TRBV27, the J gene TRBJ2-6; 9 nucleotides match TRBD1. This CDR3 is 18 amino acids long. The germline V gene has CDR1 MNHEY and CDR2 SMNVEV (reference sequence). V lost 6 bases, J lost 3 bases, and 12 bases stayed unmatched. CDR3 loop: CASSLGGTGHVGANVLTF. The DNA for the CDR3 is TGTGCCAGCAGCCTAGGGGGGACAGGGCACGTTGGGGCCAACGTCCTGACTTTC.

This sequence joins TRBV9 and TRBJ1-5; no definite D call. The CDR3 sequence is 13 residues long. The V and J ends lost 0 bases and 5 bases respectively, with 6 bases between them. Germline V gene sequence: CDR1 SGDLS, CDR2 YYNGEE. CDR3: CASSVGVDQPQHF. CDR3 DNA: TGTGCCAGCAGCGTAGGAGTGGATCAGCCCCAGCATTTT. Full variable domain (outside the CDR3, taken from reference TRBV9 and TRBJ1-5): DSGVTQTPKHLITATGQRVTLRCSPRSGDLSVYWYQQSLDQGLQFLIQYYNGEERAKGNILERFSAQQFPDLHSELNLSSLELGDSALYFCASSVGVDQPQHFGDGTRLSIL.

This rearrangement joins TRBV24-1 to TRBJ1-1; D might be TRBD1 (6 bases). Per the germline V gene, CDR1 is KGHDR and CDR2 is SFDVKD. Between the trimmed V and J ends, which lost 3 bases and 0 bases, there was a span of 37 bases. CDR3 length: 24 amino acids. The CDR3 sequence is CATSDPDRNSAPVVTQTLNTEAFF. The CDR3 coding sequence is TGTGCCACCAGTGATCCGGACAGAAACTCTGCCCCTGTTGTAACCCAAACCCTGAACACTGAAGCTTTCTTT.

The chain recombines TRBV7-2 with TRBJ2-1; D possibly corresponds to TRBD1 (5 bases). V lost 4 bases and J 10 bases, leaving 11 bases between the germline ends. Germline-derived CDR1 and CDR2 are SGHTA and FQGNSA. The CDR3 is 12 amino acids. The CDR3 spells CASSSTGREQFF. CDR3 sequence (DNA): TGTGCCAGCAGCTCTACAGGTAGGGAGCAGTTCTTC.

The V and J genes are TRBV3-1 (or the pseudogene TRBV3-2) and TRBJ2-1, with D possibly being TRBD2 (6 bases). Germline-derived CDR1 and CDR2 are LGHDT and YNNKEL (reference sequence). V gave up 5 bases and J gave up 0 bases, with 17 bases separating them. The CDR3 consists of 17 residues. In DNA form, the CDR3 reads TGTGCCAGCAGCAGGGGCCAGGGACTGTTCTCCTACAATGAGCAGTTCTTC. Amino acid sequence: CASSRGQGLFSYNEQFF.

This chain connects TRBV19 to TRBJ1-5, with D perhaps matching TRBD1 (6 bases). The germline V and J ends were trimmed by 4 bases and 3 bases, with 7 bases remaining between them. The CDR3 loop spans 13 amino acids. Germline loops: CDR1 LNHDA, CDR2 SQIVND (reference sequence). The CDR3 here is CASSRTDNQPQHF. The CDR3 DNA follows: TGTGCCAGTAGTAGGACAGACAATCAGCCCCAGCATTTT.

In the case of this clone: The sample carries other DNA sequences with the same CDR3. The chain couples TRBV3-1 (or the pseudogene TRBV3-2) to TRBJ1-6; unclear D gene. Germline V gene data show CDR1 as LGHDT and CDR2 as YNNKEL (reference sequence). The CDR3 sequence is 14 residues long. The V and J ends lost 1 base and 9 bases respectively, with 10 bases between them. This chain's CDR3 is CASSQVKGGSPLHF. The CDR3, as DNA: TGTGCCAGCAGCCAAGTAAAGGGAGGTTCACCCCTCCACTTT.

DNA of the CDR3: TGTGCCAGCAGTTACGGGGGGTATGGGGCCAACGTCCTGACTTTC. Its protein is CASSYGGYGANVLTF. The chain combines TRBV6-6 with TRBJ2-6, with D maybe TRBD2 (6 bases). The V end lost 2 bases, the J end lost 3 bases, and 8 bases lay between the germline ends. The CDR3 consists of 15 residues. The germline gives CDR1 MNHNY, CDR2 SVGAGI (reference sequence).

The genes are TRBV7-9 and TRBJ2-7; possible D gene TRBD2, 6 bases. There are 14 residues in the CDR3. CDR1 and CDR2 (germline): SEHNR, FQNEAQ (reference sequence). Trimming took off 5 bases at V and 3 bases at J, with 14 bases between the two ends. CDR3 amino acids: CASSLTHGGYEQYF. As DNA, the CDR3 is TGTGCCAGCAGCCTAACCCACGGGGGCTACGAGCAGTACTTC.

This chain links TRBV7-2 with TRBJ2-2; 8 bases match TRBD1. This CDR3 has 15 residues. The junction had 5 bases not matched to a gene; V was cut back by 4 bases and J by 4 bases. CDR1 and CDR2 from the germline V gene are SGHTA and FQGNSA. CDR3 protein: CASSSRQGTTGELFF. The CDR3 DNA reads TGTGCCAGCAGCTCAAGACAGGGGACCACCGGGGAGCTGTTTTTT.

The chain couples TRBV28 to TRBJ1-3; D is uncertain. This CDR3 has 13 amino acids. Trimming took 2 bases from V and 7 from J, leaving 9 bases between them. Per germline, CDR1 MDHEN and CDR2 SYDVKM. The CDR3: CASSLGLRNTIYF. CDR3 nucleotides: TGTGCCAGCAGTTTAGGGCTCCGGAACACCATATATTTT.